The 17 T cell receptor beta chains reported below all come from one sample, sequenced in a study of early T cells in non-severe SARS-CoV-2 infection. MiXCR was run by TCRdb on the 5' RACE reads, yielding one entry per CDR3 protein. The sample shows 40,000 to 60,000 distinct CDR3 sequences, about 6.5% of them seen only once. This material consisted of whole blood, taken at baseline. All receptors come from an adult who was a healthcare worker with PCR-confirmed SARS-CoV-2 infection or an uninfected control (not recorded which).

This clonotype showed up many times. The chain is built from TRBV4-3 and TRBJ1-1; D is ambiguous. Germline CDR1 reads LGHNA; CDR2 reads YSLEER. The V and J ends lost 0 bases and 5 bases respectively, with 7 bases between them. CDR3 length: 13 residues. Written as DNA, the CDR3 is TGCGCCAGCAGCCAAGAATTGAGGACTGAAGCTTTCTTT. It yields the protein CASSQELRTEAFF.

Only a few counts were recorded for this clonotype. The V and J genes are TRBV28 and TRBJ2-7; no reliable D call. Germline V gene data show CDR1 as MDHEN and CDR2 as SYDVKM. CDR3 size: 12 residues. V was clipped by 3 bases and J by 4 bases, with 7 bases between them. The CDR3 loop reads CASSFEAYEQYF. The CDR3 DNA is TGTGCCAGCAGTTTTGAGGCTTACGAGCAGTACTTC.

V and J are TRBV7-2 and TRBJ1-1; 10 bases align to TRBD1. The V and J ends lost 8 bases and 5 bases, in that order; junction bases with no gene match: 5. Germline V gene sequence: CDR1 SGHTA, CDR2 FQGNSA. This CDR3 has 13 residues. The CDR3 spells CASGGQGWTEAFF. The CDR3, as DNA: TGTGCCAGCGGGGGACAGGGGTGGACTGAAGCTTTCTTT.

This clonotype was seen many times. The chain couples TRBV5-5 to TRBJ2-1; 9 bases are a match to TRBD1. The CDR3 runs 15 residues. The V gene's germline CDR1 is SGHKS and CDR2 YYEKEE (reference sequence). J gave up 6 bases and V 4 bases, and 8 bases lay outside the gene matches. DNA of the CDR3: TGTGCCAGCAGCCCGAGGACAGGGGTGGGCAATGAGCAGTTCTTC. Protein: CASSPRTGVGNEQFF.

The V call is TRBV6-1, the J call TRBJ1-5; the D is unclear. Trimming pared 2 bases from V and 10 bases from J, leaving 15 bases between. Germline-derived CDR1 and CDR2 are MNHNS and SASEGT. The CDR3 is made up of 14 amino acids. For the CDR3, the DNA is TGTGCCAGCAGTGAACAGAATCTCGGTCCTCCCCAGCATTTT. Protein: CASSEQNLGPPQHF.

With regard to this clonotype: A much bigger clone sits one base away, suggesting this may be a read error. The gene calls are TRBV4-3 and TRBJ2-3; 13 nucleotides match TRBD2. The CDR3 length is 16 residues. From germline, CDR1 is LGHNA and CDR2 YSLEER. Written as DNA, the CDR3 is TGCGCCAACAGCCCGACTAGCGGGGGGCCGGCAGATACGCAGTATTTT. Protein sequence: CANSPTSGGPADTQYF.

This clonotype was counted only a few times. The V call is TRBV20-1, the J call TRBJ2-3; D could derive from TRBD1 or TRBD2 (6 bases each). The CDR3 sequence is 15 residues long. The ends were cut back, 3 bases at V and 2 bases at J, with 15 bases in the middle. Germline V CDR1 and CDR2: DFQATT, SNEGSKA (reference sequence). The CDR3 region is CSASRGRGYTDTQYF. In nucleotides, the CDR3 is TGCAGTGCTAGCCGGGGGCGGGGTTACACAGATACGCAGTATTTT.

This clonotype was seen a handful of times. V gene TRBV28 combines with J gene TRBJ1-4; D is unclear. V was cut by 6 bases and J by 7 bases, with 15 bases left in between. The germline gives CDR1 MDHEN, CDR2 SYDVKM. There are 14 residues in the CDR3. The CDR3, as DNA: TGTGCCAGCAGGGCCGGGCCGGCGGGTGAAAAACTGTTTTTT. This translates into CASRAGPAGEKLFF.

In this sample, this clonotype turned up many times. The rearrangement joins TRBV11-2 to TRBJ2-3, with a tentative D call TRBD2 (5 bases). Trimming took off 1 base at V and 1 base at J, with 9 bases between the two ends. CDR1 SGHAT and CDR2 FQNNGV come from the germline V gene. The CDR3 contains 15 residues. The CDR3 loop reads CASSLGGSRTDTQYF. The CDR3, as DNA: TGTGCCAGCAGCTTAGGTGGGAGCCGCACAGATACGCAGTATTTT.

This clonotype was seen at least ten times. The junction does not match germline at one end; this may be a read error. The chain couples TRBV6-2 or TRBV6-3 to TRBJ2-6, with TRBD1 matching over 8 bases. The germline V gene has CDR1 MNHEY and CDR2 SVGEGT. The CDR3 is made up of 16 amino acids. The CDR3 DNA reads TGTGCCAGCCGTCGGACAGGGAGCTCTGGGGCCAACGTCCTGATTTTC. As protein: CASRRTGSSGANVLIF.

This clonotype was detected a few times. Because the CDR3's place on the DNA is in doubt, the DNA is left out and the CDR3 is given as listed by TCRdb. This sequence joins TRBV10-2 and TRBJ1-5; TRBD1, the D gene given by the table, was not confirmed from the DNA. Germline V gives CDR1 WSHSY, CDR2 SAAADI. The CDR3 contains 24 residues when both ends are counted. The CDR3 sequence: CASHSSDICVFLRQQLPSGQPQHF.

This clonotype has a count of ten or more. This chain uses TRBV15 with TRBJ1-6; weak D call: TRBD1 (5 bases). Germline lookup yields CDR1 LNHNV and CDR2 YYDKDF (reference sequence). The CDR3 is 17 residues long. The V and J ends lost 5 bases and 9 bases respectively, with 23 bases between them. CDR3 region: CATSPRLSGTSFSPLHF. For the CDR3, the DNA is TGTGCCACCAGCCCCCGTCTAAGTGGGACTTCGTTTTCACCCCTCCACTTT.

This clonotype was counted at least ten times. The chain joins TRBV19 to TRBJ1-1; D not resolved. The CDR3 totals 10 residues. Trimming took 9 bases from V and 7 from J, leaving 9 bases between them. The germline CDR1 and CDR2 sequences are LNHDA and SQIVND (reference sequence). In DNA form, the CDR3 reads TGTGCCAGCCAGGCGAATGAAGCTTTCTTT. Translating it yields CASQANEAFF.

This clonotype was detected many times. The CDR3 loop is CSVTVLEAGGSFF. CDR3 nucleotide sequence: TGCAGCGTTACGGTCTTGGAGGCCGGGGGGTCTTTCTTT. The chain is built from TRBV29-1 and TRBJ1-1, with D tentatively TRBD1 (5 bases). The germline V gene encodes CDR1 SQVTM and CDR2 ANQGSEA. Trimming pared 5 bases from V and 12 bases from J, leaving 22 bases between. The CDR3 has 13 residues.

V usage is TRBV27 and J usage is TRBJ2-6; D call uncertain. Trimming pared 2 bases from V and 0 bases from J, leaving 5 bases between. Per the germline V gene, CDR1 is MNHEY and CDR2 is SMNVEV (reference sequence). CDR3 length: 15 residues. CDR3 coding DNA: TGTGCCAGCAGTTTACGTCCCTCTGGGGCCAACGTCCTGACTTTC. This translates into CASSLRPSGANVLTF.

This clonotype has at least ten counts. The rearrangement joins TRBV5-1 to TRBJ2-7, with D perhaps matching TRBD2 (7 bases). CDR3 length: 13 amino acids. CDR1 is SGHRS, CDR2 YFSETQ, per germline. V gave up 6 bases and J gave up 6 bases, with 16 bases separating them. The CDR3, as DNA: TGCGCCAGCACCGCTCGGGGGGCGGGCGAGCAGTACTTC. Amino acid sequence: CASTARGAGEQYF.

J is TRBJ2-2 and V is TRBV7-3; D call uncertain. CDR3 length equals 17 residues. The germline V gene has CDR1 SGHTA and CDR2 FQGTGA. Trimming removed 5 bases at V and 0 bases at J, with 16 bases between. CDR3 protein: CASSAPTLGTNTGELFF. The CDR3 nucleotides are TGTGCCAGCAGCGCCCCGACATTGGGCACGAACACCGGGGAGCTGTTTTTT.